A selection of T cell receptor beta chains follows, all from one sample in a study of regulatory T cells in long-lasting Graves disease. TCRdb reprocessed the multiplex PCR reads with MiXCR, giving one entry per CDR3 protein. The sample lists fewer than 650,000 distinct CDR3 sequences, roughly a sixth occurring once. These records were also assigned to another study, of T cells in Graves' hyperthyroidism and ophthalmopathy.

Sequences were derived from peripheral blood mononuclear cells (PBMCs), sampled at new diagnosis, from a patient treated with antithyroid drugs. Receptors originate from a young man with Graves disease. CDR3s include the opening cysteine and the closing phenylalanine or tryptophan. Each record gives: CDR3 protein, V gene, J gene.

CASSRGQGFDEQFF,TRBV7-3,TRBJ2-1
CASSELGRGLAKNIQYF,TRBV6-1,TRBJ2-4
CASSPRTGLAGTIQFF,TRBV9,TRBJ2-1
CASSLSTISGSSYNEQFF,TRBV7-3,TRBJ2-1
CASSPGRGRRVAFF,TRBV5-1,TRBJ1-1
CSARSGNSYEQYF,TRBV20-1,TRBJ2-7
CASSQDTLTDTQYF,TRBV5-1,TRBJ2-3
CASSLGTLAGGEQFF,TRBV7-9,TRBJ2-1
CSVELPGWNTEAFF,TRBV29-1,TRBJ1-1
CSASNGGGYTF,TRBV20-1,TRBJ1-2
CASSGRPGTGNTIYF,TRBV10-1,TRBJ1-3
CASSQAWGNTQYF,TRBV14,TRBJ2-3
CASSLYRQGNYGYTF,TRBV28,TRBJ1-2
CASSLGGTGMYGYTF,TRBV5-5,TRBJ1-2
CVSSHRAGTSAYNEQFF,TRBV7-9,TRBJ2-1
CAWNSDRAGAEAFF,TRBV30,TRBJ1-1
CASSQVGGSVYGYTF,TRBV3-1,TRBJ1-2
CASSPISGRAHEQYF,TRBV12-3/TRBV12-4,TRBJ2-7
CASSDSTGWGVGYTF,TRBV11-1,TRBJ1-2
CASRLRTSGRPRDSYNEQFF,TRBV12-3/TRBV12-4,TRBJ2-1
CASSLNPLAGGPYNEQFF,TRBV11-2,TRBJ2-1
CASSQGPTYGYTF,TRBV7-9,TRBJ1-2
CASSLNGQNTGELFF,TRBV7-8,TRBJ2-2
CSAGTENTGELFF,TRBV20-1,TRBJ2-2
CASSLPGTSIKETQYF,TRBV28,TRBJ2-5
CASSVGYRAQEAFF,TRBV9,TRBJ1-1
CASSLISAGGLLSSYNEQFF,TRBV5-1,TRBJ2-1
CASSLARIGETQYF,TRBV5-1,TRBJ2-5
CATSDPAKQGMFSSDTQYF,TRBV24-1,TRBJ2-3
CASSPLSGSGTGELFF,TRBV7-3,TRBJ2-2
CASKAQGALEQYF,TRBV2,TRBJ2-7
CSARTDRVDYNSPLHF,TRBV20-1,TRBJ1-6
CASSEWLNEKLFF,TRBV2,TRBJ1-4
CASSDGLAGTKQFF,TRBV11-2,TRBJ2-1
CASSLNSVSPLHF,TRBV12-3/TRBV12-4,TRBJ1-6
CASSQTPGQTNYGYTF,TRBV4-1,TRBJ1-2
CASSVSASGNNEQFF,TRBV7-6,TRBJ2-1
CASSYRDVTNEKLFF,TRBV11-2,TRBJ1-4
CASSHRRGQVTGELFF,TRBV7-9,TRBJ2-2
CAWDLAGEQFF,TRBV30,TRBJ2-1
CASSAGRTPTRETQYF,TRBV9,TRBJ2-5
CASSVDPRGVYEQYF,TRBV9,TRBJ2-7
CASSLLAGEDTQYF,TRBV5-1,TRBJ2-3
CASSWRTGTGPGNTIYF,TRBV11-2,TRBJ1-3
CASSFSFDTNTEAFF,TRBV5-1,TRBJ1-1
CASCQSNIQYF,TRBV13,TRBJ2-4
CASSPRDGELFF,TRBV11-2,TRBJ2-2
CASSRKAGGTSDEQFF,TRBV7-9,TRBJ2-1
CAWDRGMSTEAFF,TRBV30,TRBJ1-1
CASSQDASGINYEQYF,TRBV4-1,TRBJ2-7
CASCRLPEDNGYF,TRBV2,TRBJ2-4
CASAGGGSVGEQYF,TRBV12-3/TRBV12-4,TRBJ2-7
CASSGEASSSYEQYF,TRBV27,TRBJ2-7
CSGGRVRETQYF,TRBV20-1,TRBJ2-5
CASREVGAGGREQYF,TRBV5-1,TRBJ2-7
CASSFGQGDGYTF,TRBV7-9,TRBJ1-2
CASSELTSGRWGNEQFF,TRBV6-1,TRBJ2-1
CASSPLAATSTDTQYF,TRBV18,TRBJ2-3
CASSLLLAGDRGEQFF,TRBV18,TRBJ2-1